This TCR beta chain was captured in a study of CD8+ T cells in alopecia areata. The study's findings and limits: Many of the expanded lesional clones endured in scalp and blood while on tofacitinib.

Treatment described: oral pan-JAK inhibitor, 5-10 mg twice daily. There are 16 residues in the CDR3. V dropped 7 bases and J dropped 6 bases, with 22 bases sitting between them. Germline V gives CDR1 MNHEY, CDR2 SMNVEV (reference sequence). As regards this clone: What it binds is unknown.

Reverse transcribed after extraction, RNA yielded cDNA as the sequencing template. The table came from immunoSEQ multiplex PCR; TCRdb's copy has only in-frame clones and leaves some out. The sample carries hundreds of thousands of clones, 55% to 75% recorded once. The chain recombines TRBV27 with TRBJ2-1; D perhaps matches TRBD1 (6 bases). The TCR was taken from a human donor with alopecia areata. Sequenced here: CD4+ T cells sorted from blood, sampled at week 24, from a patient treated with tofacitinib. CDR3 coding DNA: TGTGCCAGCACCTTAGAGTCGGGACACGGTGGCAATGAGCAGTTCTTC. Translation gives CASTLESGHGGNEQFF.